This is a list of T cell receptor beta chains from one sample in a study of T cells in Graves' hyperthyroidism and ophthalmopathy. One entry per CDR3 protein, called by TCRdb with MiXCR from the multiplex PCR reads. The sample shows about 590,000 distinct CDR3 sequences, 14% of them seen only once. The specimen was blood. These receptors originate from a woman aged 18-29 years with Graves' ophthalmopathy. CDR3s include the opening cysteine and the closing phenylalanine or tryptophan. Fields, in order: V gene, clone size, D gene, J gene, CDR3 protein, CDR3 DNA. D genes are given only for firm matches. Clone size appears in some rows only: once, few, many, or a class for an expanded clone.

TRBV12-3/TRBV12-4,many,-,TRBJ1-3,CASFLRAGYSGNTIYF,TGTGCCAGCTTCTTAAGGGCAGGTTACTCTGGAAACACCATATATTTT
TRBV28,many,TRBD1,TRBJ2-5,CASSFLTGGETQYF,TGTGCCAGCAGTTTCCTGACAGGGGGGGAGACCCAGTACTTC
TRBV9,-,-,TRBJ2-3,CASSGPQRTATDTQYF,TGTGCCAGCAGCGGACCGCAGCGCACAGCCACAGATACGCAGTATTTT
TRBV7-9,-,-,TRBJ1-1,CASSTGRPIGAFF,TGTGCCAGCAGTACAGGACGCCCCATCGGGGCTTTCTTT
TRBV2,many,-,TRBJ2-5,CASNAPGRKKETQYF,TGTGCCAGCAACGCACCGGGTCGGAAGAAAGAGACCCAGTACTTC
TRBV4-1,once,-,TRBJ1-2,CASSQAAGDRGYGYTF,TGCGCCAGCAGCCAAGCTGCAGGGGACCGTGGCTATGGCTACACCTTC
TRBV27,-,TRBD1,TRBJ1-1,CASSLKGAGDEAFF,TGTGCCAGCAGTTTAAAGGGGGCTGGCGATGAAGCTTTCTTT
TRBV2,many,TRBD2,TRBJ2-2,CASSERLAGGRVTGELFF,TGTGCCAGCAGTGAAAGGCTAGCGGGAGGGCGCGTCACCGGGGAGCTGTTTTTT
TRBV2,-,-,TRBJ1-5,CASSRRVGARQPQHF,TGTGCCAGCAGTCGACGTGTTGGGGCACGGCAGCCCCAGCATTTT
TRBV7-2,-,-,TRBJ1-6,CASSLFIKTEDSPLHF,TGTGCCAGCAGCTTATTCATAAAGACAGAAGACTCACCCCTCCACTTT
TRBV18,-,-,TRBJ2-5,CASSPEVLRETQYF,TGTGCCAGCTCACCAGAAGTTCTGAGGGAGACCCAGTACTTC
TRBV30,-,TRBD1,TRBJ1-1,CASRPTTSGGATEAFF,TGTGCCTCCCGACCCACCACTTCAGGGGGTGCCACTGAAGCTTTCTTT
TRBV28,-,TRBD2,TRBJ2-7,CASSWGLAGGAYEQYF,TGTGCCAGCAGTTGGGGACTAGCGGGAGGTGCCTACGAGCAGTACTTC
TRBV7-3,many,TRBD1,TRBJ2-3,CASSLSQGADTQYF,TGTGCCAGCAGCTTAAGCCAGGGGGCAGATACGCAGTATTTT
TRBV6-1,many,TRBD1,TRBJ1-1,CASSYDRGDTEAFF,TGTGCCAGCAGCTACGACAGGGGGGACACTGAAGCTTTCTTT
TRBV20-1,few,-,TRBJ2-5,CSARFRGETQYF,TGCAGTGCTAGGTTTCGGGGAGAGACCCAGTACTTC
TRBV6-1,-,-,TRBJ1-4,CASSPRHGQSNEKLFF,TGTGCCAGCAGTCCGCGCCACGGACAGAGTAATGAAAAACTGTTTTTT
TRBV4-1,-,TRBD1,TRBJ1-5,CASSQGTAGGSQPQHF,TGCGCCAGCAGCCAAGGGACGGCAGGGGGAAGTCAGCCCCAGCATTTT
TRBV2,many,-,TRBJ2-3,CASRRSGSTDAQYF,TGTGCCAGCAGACGGAGCGGAAGCACAGATGCGCAGTATTTT
TRBV10-3,-,-,TRBJ1-3,CAISESLRISGNTIYF,TGTGCCATCAGTGAGTCGCTACGGATCTCTGGAAACACCATATATTTT
TRBV11-1,many,-,TRBJ2-6,CASSSLWGGANVLTF,TGTGCCAGCAGCTCTCTGTGGGGCGGGGCCAACGTCCTGACTTTC
TRBV28,many,-,TRBJ2-7,CASSLRFSYEQYF,TGTGCCAGCAGTTTGCGGTTCTCCTACGAGCAGTACTTC
TRBV6-1,many,TRBD1,TRBJ2-7,CASNPLQTGGPYEQYF,TGTGCCAGCAACCCCCTACAGACAGGGGGGCCCTACGAGCAGTACTTC
TRBV9,few,TRBD2,TRBJ2-2,CASSVEAGGPIGELFF,TGTGCCAGCAGCGTAGAAGCGGGAGGGCCTATCGGGGAGCTGTTTTTT
TRBV28,few,TRBD1,TRBJ1-1,CASSLDRGSEAFF,TGTGCCAGCAGCCTAGACAGGGGTAGTGAAGCTTTCTTT
TRBV29-1,few,-,TRBJ1-2,CSVELRPANYGYTF,TGCAGCGTTGAACTTCGTCCAGCTAACTATGGCTACACCTTC
TRBV12-5,many,TRBD2,TRBJ2-1,CASGALSSKLLAGPPGSYNEQFF,TGTGCTAGTGGTGCCCTCTCCTCAAAATTACTAGCGGGCCCACCGGGCTCCTACAATGAGCAGTTCTTC
TRBV12-3/TRBV12-4,many,-,TRBJ2-1,CASSLSVLGYNEQFF,TGTGCCAGCAGTTTGTCCGTTCTAGGTTACAATGAGCAGTTCTTC
TRBV18,-,TRBD1,TRBJ1-1,CAALRGPNTEAFF,TGTGCCGCCCTGAGGGGGCCGAACACTGAAGCTTTCTTT
TRBV10-3,-,TRBD2,TRBJ2-5,CAASGPGLAEETQYF,TGTGCCGCTTCAGGGCCGGGACTAGCGGAAGAGACCCAGTACTTC
TRBV7-2,many,-,TRBJ1-6,CASTPGSSYNSPLHF,TGTGCCAGCACCCCAGGGAGCTCCTATAATTCACCCCTCCACTTT
TRBV6-1,-,-,TRBJ2-3,CASLEGGPWLYF,TGTGCCAGTTTAGAAGGGGGGCCGTGGTTGTATTTT
TRBV27,many,TRBD1,TRBJ1-1,CASSFTGAHTEAFF,TGTGCCAGCAGTTTCACAGGGGCACACACTGAAGCTTTCTTT
TRBV7-6,many,-,TRBJ2-1,CASSLAGMNEQFF,TGTGCCAGCAGCTTAGCGGGAATGAATGAGCAGTTCTTC
TRBV27,many,-,TRBJ2-7,CASSPREGASYEQYF,TGTGCCAGCTCCCCCCGTGAAGGGGCTAGCTACGAGCAGTACTTC
TRBV7-9,many,TRBD2,TRBJ2-1,CASSFGGLAGEQFF,TGTGCCAGCAGCTTTGGGGGACTAGCGGGTGAGCAGTTCTTC
TRBV11-2,many,TRBD1,TRBJ2-7,CASRPWDRVSHEQYF,TGTGCCAGCAGGCCTTGGGACAGGGTAAGCCACGAGCAGTACTTC
TRBV2,many,-,TRBJ2-3,CASTEGVWRWDTDTQYF,TGTGCCAGCACCGAAGGTGTTTGGCGTTGGGACACAGATACGCAGTATTTT
TRBV7-9,-,TRBD2,TRBJ2-2,CASSWPAGLAGGLTGELFF,TGTGCCAGCAGCTGGCCGGCAGGACTAGCGGGAGGACTAACCGGGGAGCTGTTTTTT
TRBV7-9,many,-,TRBJ2-1,CASSLSMSYNEQFF,TGTGCCAGCAGCTTATCCATGTCCTACAATGAGCAGTTCTTC
TRBV12-3/TRBV12-4,many,TRBD1,TRBJ2-1,CASSLRTGGENEQFF,TGTGCCAGCAGCCTGAGGACAGGGGGTGAGAATGAGCAGTTCTTC
TRBV6-5,many,TRBD1,TRBJ2-7,CASSYSRDRAYEQYF,TGTGCCAGCAGTTACTCCCGCGACAGGGCTTACGAGCAGTACTTC
TRBV5-1,-,TRBD1,TRBJ2-2,CASSRDRANTGELFF,TGCGCCAGCAGCCGGGACAGGGCGAACACCGGGGAGCTGTTTTTT
TRBV29-1,many,TRBD1,TRBJ1-1,CSVRQGAIHEAFF,TGCAGCGTTCGACAGGGGGCTATCCATGAAGCTTTCTTT
TRBV3-1,many,-,TRBJ1-1,CASSQGSGFGTEAFF,TGTGCCAGCAGCCAAGGGTCGGGGTTCGGCACTGAAGCTTTCTTT
TRBV29-1,few,TRBD1,TRBJ1-5,CSVSQGMSNQPQHF,TGCAGCGTTTCACAGGGGATGAGCAATCAGCCCCAGCATTTT
TRBV6-5,-,-,TRBJ2-5,CASSYSFGQETQYF,TGTGCCAGCAGTTACTCATTTGGTCAAGAGACCCAGTACTTC
TRBV2,many,-,TRBJ2-5,CASTPQWEAQYF,TGTGCCAGCACCCCTCAGTGGGAGGCCCAGTACTTC
TRBV19,many,-,TRBJ1-1,CATPGVEKVNTEAFF,TGTGCCACTCCCGGGGTGGAGAAGGTGAACACTGAAGCTTTCTTT
TRBV30,-,-,TRBJ2-4,CALGRGPAKNIQYF,TGTGCCCTGGGCAGGGGACCCGCCAAAAACATTCAGTACTTC